A selection of T cell receptor beta chains follows, all from one sample in a study of T-cell memory formation after mild COVID-19. TCRdb processed the 5' RACE reads anew with MiXCR; each CDR3 protein has one entry. The repertoire has 250,000 to 300,000 distinct CDR3 sequences, 15% to 20% of them found once; the top ten carry 22%. The sequencing sample was made of PBMCs or a T cell subset sorted from them (not recorded which). The source is a young man who had mild COVID-19 (a few samples of this study predate the infection). Cell type and time point are not known. The CDR3 runs from the conserved cysteine through the conserved F or W. The order of the fields is D gene, V gene, CDR3 length, J gene, clone size, CDR3 protein, CDR3 DNA. A D gene is named only where the DNA matches it firmly. Clone size is not always given. Where it is, it says once, few, many or a class for expanded clones.

NA,TRBV20-1,15,TRBJ1-5,NA,CSLIRGFSSNQPQHF,TGCAGTCTTATTCGGGGTTTTAGCAGCAATCAGCCCCAGCATTTT
NA,TRBV27,14,TRBJ2-3,NA,CASSPPGVTDTQYF,TGTGCCAGCAGCCCTCCGGGAGTCACAGATACGCAGTATTTT
NA,TRBV7-9,15,TRBJ1-1,NA,CASSRPGQVGTEAFF,TGTGCCAGCAGCCGCCCCGGGCAGGTAGGGACTGAAGCTTTCTTT
TRBD1,TRBV15,18,TRBJ1-5,NA,CATSRGRDRERSNQPQHF,TGTGCCACCAGCAGAGGAAGGGACAGGGAGAGGAGCAATCAGCCCCAGCATTTT
TRBD1,TRBV6-5,14,TRBJ1-2,many,CASSRYRGSYGYTF,TGTGCCAGCAGCCGATACAGGGGTAGCTATGGCTACACCTTC
NA,TRBV6-5,13,TRBJ1-1,few,CASSFTEDTEAFF,TGTGCCAGCAGTTTCACGGAGGACACTGAAGCTTTCTTT
NA,TRBV5-1,15,TRBJ2-7,NA,CASSYDSAGPYEQYF,TGCGCCAGCAGCTACGACTCGGCGGGGCCCTACGAGCAGTACTTC
NA,TRBV5-1,13,TRBJ1-1,NA,CASSTGQFFEAFF,TGCGCCAGCAGCACCGGACAGTTTTTTGAAGCTTTCTTT
NA,TRBV4-2,13,TRBJ1-1,few,CASSQEKNTEAFF,TGTGCCAGCAGCCAAGAAAAGAACACTGAAGCTTTCTTT
NA,TRBV2,12,TRBJ1-6,NA,CASSVEGPTLHF,TGTGCCAGCAGTGTTGAGGGCCCGACCCTCCACTTT
NA,TRBV12-3/TRBV12-4,12,TRBJ2-3,many,CASKGVGDTQYF,TGTGCCAGCAAGGGTGTCGGAGATACGCAGTATTTT
NA,TRBV30,11,TRBJ2-1,NA,CAWSVYNEQFF,TGTGCCTGGAGTGTATACAATGAGCAGTTCTTC
NA,TRBV29-1,8,TRBJ2-5,few,CSVVTGHF,TGCAGCGTTGTTACGGGACACTTC
TRBD1,TRBV24-1,15,TRBJ1-2,NA,CATSEPAGTGGGYTF,TGTGCCACCAGTGAACCAGCCGGGACAGGTGGGGGCTACACCTTC
NA,TRBV6-5,12,TRBJ1-1,NA,CASLRGGTEAFF,TGTGCCAGCTTGAGAGGCGGCACTGAAGCTTTCTTT
NA,TRBV7-2,15,TRBJ1-1,few,CASSLARQGESEAFF,TGTGCCAGCAGCTTAGCGCGCCAAGGGGAGTCTGAAGCTTTCTTT
NA,TRBV12-3/TRBV12-4,12,TRBJ1-4,NA,CASRTGLEKLFF,TGTGCCAGCAGGACAGGACTTGAAAAACTGTTTTTT
NA,TRBV28,15,TRBJ1-2,NA,CASSLSLLPGDGYTF,TGTGCCAGCAGTTTATCTCTACTTCCAGGTGATGGCTACACCTTC
NA,TRBV6-5,14,TRBJ2-1,NA,CASKAGGSYNEQFF,TGTGCCTCCAAGGCCGGGGGCTCCTACAATGAGCAGTTCTTC
NA,TRBV4-2,16,TRBJ2-1,many,CASSQEGSTSYNEQFF,TGTGCCAGCAGCCAAGAGGGATCTACCTCCTACAATGAGCAGTTCTTC
TRBD2,TRBV7-9,15,TRBJ2-1,many,CASSRTSGGYNEQFF,TGTGCCAGCAGCCGGACTAGCGGGGGGTACAATGAGCAGTTCTTC
NA,TRBV5-1,15,TRBJ2-3,few,CASSAGTLITDTQYF,TGCGCCAGCAGCGCGGGAACGCTGATCACAGATACGCAGTATTTT
NA,TRBV5-4,14,TRBJ2-3,many,CASSPRGEIGTQYF,TGTGCCAGCAGCCCGAGGGGGGAGATAGGCACGCAGTATTTT
NA,TRBV7-9,16,TRBJ1-1,NA,CASSPRGWGENTEAFF,TGTGCCAGCAGCCCGCGAGGGTGGGGGGAGAACACTGAAGCTTTCTTT
TRBD2,TRBV3-1,15,TRBJ2-3,NA,CASSPGRVRADTQYF,TGTGCCAGCAGCCCCGGGAGGGTTCGAGCAGATACGCAGTATTTT
TRBD1,TRBV30,14,TRBJ1-1,NA,CAWSLGGSGTEAFF,TGTGCCTGGAGCCTAGGGGGCTCGGGCACTGAAGCTTTCTTT
NA,TRBV7-9,15,TRBJ2-6,few,CASSSRASLANVLTF,TGTGCCAGCAGCTCCCGGGCTAGCTTGGCCAACGTCCTGACTTTC
NA,TRBV7-2,13,TRBJ2-7,few,CASSFKISYEQYF,TGTGCCAGCAGCTTCAAGATTTCCTACGAGCAGTACTTC
TRBD1,TRBV5-1,14,TRBJ2-5,NA,CASSSGQVGETQYF,TGCGCCAGCAGCTCGGGACAGGTGGGGGAGACCCAGTACTTC